This T cell receptor beta chain emerged from a study of follicular helper T cells after annual influenza vaccination. The CDR3 spans 14 residues. The ends were cut back, 6 bases at V and 4 bases at J, with 16 bases in the middle. The V gene's germline CDR1 is MNHEY and CDR2 SVGAGI. Repertoires were generated with immunoSEQ multiplex PCR, while TCRdb's copy carries only in-frame clones and drops some. The table records around 9,500 clones, roughly four fifths of them present only once. As to time point: 2013-2014 season, 7 days after vaccination. The sample was CXCR5- memory CD4+ T cells sorted from blood, taken 7 days after influenza vaccination. The TCR sequence derives from an adult who received the influenza vaccine. This chain uses TRBV6-5 with TRBJ2-7; D perhaps matches TRBD1 (6 bases). CDR3 sequence reads: CASRAQGNRYEQYF. The CDR3 region has the DNA TGTGCCAGCAGAGCCCAGGGGAACAGATACGAGCAGTACTTC.